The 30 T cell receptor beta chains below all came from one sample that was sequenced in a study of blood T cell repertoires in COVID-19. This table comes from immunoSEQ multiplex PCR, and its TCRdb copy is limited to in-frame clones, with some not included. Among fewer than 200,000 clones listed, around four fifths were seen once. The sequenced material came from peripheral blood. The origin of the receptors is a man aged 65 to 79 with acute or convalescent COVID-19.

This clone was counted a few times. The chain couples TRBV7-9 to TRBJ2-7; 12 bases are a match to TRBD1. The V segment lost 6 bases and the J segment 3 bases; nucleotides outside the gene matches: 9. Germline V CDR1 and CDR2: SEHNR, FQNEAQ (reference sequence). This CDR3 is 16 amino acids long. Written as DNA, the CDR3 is TGTGCCAGCAGTTGGGACAGGGGGCTATTCAGCTACGAGCAGTACTTC. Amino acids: CASSWDRGLFSYEQYF.

The CDR3, as DNA: TGTGCCAGCAGCGAGAATAGCAATCAGCCCCAGCATTTT. Residues: CASSENSNQPQHF. This chain connects TRBV7-3 to TRBJ1-5, with D hard to call. Per germline, CDR1 SGHTA and CDR2 FQGTGA. CDR3 length equals 13 residues. Trimming cost V 5 bases and J 0 bases, with 5 bases left between them.

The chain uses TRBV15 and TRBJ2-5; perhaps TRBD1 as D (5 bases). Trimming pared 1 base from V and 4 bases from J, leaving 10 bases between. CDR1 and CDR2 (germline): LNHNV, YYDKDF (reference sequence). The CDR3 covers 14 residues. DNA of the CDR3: TGTGCCACCAGCAGAGGTGGGGCGGTAGAGACCCAGTACTTC. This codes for CATSRGGAVETQYF.

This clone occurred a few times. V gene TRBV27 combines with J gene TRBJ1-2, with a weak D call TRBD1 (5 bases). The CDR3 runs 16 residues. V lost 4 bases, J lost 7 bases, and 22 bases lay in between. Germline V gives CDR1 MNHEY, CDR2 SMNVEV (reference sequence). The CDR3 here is CASSSILPQGFVGYTF. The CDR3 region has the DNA TGTGCCAGCAGTTCCATCTTACCCCAGGGTTTCGTTGGCTACACCTTC.

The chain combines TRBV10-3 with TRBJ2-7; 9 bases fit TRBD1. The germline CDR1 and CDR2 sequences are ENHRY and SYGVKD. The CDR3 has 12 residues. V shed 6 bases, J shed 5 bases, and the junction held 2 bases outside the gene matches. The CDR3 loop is CAIRDRGHEQYF. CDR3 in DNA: TGTGCCATCAGGGACAGGGGTCACGAGCAGTACTTC.

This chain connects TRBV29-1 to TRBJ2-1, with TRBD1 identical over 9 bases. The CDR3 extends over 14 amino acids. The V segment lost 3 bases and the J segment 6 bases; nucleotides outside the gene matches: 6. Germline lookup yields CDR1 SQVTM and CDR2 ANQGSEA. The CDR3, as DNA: TGCAGCGTTGAGCGACAGGGGGTAGGCAATGAGCAGTTCTTC. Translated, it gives CSVERQGVGNEQFF.

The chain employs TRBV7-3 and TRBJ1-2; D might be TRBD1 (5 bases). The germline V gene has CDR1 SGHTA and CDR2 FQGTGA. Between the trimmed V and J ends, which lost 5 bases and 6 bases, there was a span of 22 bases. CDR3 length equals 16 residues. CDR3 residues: CASSPTSGREYNGYTF. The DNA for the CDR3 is TGTGCCAGCAGCCCCACCTCGGGCAGGGAATACAATGGCTACACCTTC.

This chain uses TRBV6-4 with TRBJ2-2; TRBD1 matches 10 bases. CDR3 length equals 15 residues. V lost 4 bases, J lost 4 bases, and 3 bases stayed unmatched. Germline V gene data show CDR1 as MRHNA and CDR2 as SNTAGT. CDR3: CASSADRGPTGELFF. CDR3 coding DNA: TGTGCCAGCAGTGCCGACAGGGGGCCCACCGGGGAGCTGTTTTTT.

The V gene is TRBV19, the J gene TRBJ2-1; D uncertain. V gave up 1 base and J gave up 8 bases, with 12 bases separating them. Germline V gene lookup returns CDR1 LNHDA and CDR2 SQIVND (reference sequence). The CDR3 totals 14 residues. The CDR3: CASSIGIASDEQFF. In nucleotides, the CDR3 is TGTGCCAGTAGTATAGGGATAGCATCGGATGAGCAGTTCTTC.

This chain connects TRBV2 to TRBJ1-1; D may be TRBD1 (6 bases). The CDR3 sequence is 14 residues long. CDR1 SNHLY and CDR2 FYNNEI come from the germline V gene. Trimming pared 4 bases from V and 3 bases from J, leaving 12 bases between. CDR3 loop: CASSASRGYTEAFF. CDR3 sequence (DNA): TGTGCCAGCAGTGCTTCTAGGGGGTACACTGAAGCTTTCTTT.

The CDR3 region has the DNA TGTGCCAGCAGTTACGGTCAGGGCGGAAACACCATATATTTT. Protein sequence: CASSYGQGGNTIYF. This chain links TRBV6-6 with TRBJ1-3, with D possibly TRBD1 on 5 matching bases. Germline-derived CDR1 and CDR2 are MNHNY and SVGAGI (reference sequence). The CDR3 extends over 14 amino acids. V shed 2 bases and J shed 4 bases, with 9 bases lying between them.

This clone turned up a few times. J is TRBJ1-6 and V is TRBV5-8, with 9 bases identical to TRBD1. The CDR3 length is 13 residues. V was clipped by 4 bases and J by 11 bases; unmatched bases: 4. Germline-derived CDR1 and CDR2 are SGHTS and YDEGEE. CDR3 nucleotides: TGTGCCAGCAGCGACAGGGGGTTGACACCCCTCCACTTT. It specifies CASSDRGLTPLHF.

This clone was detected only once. The CDR3 loop is CSVTVMNTEAFF. CDR3 DNA sequence: TGCAGCGTCACAGTCATGAACACTGAAGCTTTCTTT. The chain is built from TRBV29-1 and TRBJ1-1; D not certain. The CDR3 is 12 residues long. V lost 6 bases, J lost 0 bases, and 8 bases lay in between. Germline lookup yields CDR1 SQVTM and CDR2 ANQGSEA. Full variable domain (outside the CDR3, taken from reference TRBV29-1 and TRBJ1-1): SAVISQKPSRDICQRGTSLTIQCQVDSQVTMMFWYRQQPGQSLTLIATANQGSEATYESGFVIDKFPISRPNLTFSTLTVSNMSPEDSSIYLCSVTVMNTEAFFGQGTRLTVV.

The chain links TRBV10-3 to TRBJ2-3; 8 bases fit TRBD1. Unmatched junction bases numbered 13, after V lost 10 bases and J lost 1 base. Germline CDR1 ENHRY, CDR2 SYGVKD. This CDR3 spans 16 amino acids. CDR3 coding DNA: TGTGCCAGCCAGGTATCGGACAGGGTTGGCACAGATACGCAGTATTTT. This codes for CASQVSDRVGTDTQYF.

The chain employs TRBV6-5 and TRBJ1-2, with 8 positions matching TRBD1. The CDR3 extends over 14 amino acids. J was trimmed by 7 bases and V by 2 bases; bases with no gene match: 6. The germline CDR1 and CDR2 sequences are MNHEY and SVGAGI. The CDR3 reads CASSYDRTGRGYTF. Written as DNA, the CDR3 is TGTGCCAGCAGTTACGACCGGACAGGGCGTGGCTACACCTTC.

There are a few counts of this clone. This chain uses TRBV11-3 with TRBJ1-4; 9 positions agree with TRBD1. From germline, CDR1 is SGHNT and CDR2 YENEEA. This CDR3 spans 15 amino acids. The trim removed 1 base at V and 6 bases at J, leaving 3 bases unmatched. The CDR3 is CASSLAGTGYEKLFF. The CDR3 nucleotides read TGTGCCAGCAGCTTAGCCGGGACAGGGTATGAAAAACTGTTTTTT.

The CDR3 DNA is TGTGCCAGCAGCTTAGAAGGGACTTATAGCAATCAGCCCCAGCATTTT. Protein product: CASSLEGTYSNQPQHF. The V and J genes are TRBV7-9 and TRBJ1-5, with a weak D call TRBD1 (5 bases). Germline-derived CDR1 and CDR2 are SEHNR and FQNEAQ (reference sequence). The CDR3 is 16 amino acids. V was clipped by 1 base and J by 0 bases, with 10 bases between them.

The CDR3, as DNA: TGTGCCAGCAGCTTGGCCGCAGATACGCAGTATTTT. Translating it yields CASSLAADTQYF. The chain couples TRBV5-6 to TRBJ2-3, with no clear D. In germline, CDR1 is SGHDT, CDR2 YYEEEE. Trimming stripped 0 bases from V and 4 bases from J, with 3 bases between. The CDR3 runs to 12 residues.

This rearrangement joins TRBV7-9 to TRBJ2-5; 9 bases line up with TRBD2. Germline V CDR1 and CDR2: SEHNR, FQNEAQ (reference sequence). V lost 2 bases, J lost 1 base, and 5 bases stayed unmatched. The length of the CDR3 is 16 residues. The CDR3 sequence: CASSLLAGVFQETQYF. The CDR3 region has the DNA TGTGCCAGCAGCTTATTAGCGGGAGTGTTCCAAGAGACCCAGTACTTC. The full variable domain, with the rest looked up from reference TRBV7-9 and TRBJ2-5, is DTGVSQNPRHKITKRGQNVTFRCDPISEHNRLYWYRQTLGQGPEFLTYFQNEAQLEKSRLLSDRFSAERPKGSFSTLEIQRTEQGDSAMYLCASSLLAGVFQETQYFGPGTRLLVL.

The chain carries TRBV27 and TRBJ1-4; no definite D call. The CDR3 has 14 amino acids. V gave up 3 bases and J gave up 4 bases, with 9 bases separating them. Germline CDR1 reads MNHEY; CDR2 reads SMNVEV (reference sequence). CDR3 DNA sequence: TGTGCCAGCAGTTTCAGCGCCGTTAATGAAAAACTGTTTTTT. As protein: CASSFSAVNEKLFF.

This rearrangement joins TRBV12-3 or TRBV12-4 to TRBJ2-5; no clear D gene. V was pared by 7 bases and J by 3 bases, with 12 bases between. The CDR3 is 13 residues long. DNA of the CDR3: TGTGCCAGCAAAACTCGGGTGGAAGAGACCCAGTACTTC. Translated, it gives CASKTRVEETQYF.

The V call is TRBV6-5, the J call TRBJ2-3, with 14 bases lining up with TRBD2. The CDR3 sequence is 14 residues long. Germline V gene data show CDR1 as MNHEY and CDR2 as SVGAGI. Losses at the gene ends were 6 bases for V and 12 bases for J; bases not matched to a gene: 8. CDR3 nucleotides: TGTGCCAGCAGGGGTGCCGGGACTAGCGGGGGCCAGTATTTT. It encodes CASRGAGTSGGQYF.

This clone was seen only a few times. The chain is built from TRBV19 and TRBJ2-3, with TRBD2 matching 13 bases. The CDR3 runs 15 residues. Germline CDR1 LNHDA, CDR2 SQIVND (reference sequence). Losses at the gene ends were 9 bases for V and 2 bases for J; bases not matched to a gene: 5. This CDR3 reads CASGTSGKITDTQYF. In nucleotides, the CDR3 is TGTGCCAGCGGGACTAGCGGGAAGATCACAGATACGCAGTATTTT.

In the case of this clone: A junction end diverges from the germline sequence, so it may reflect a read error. The CDR3 sequence: CASSEGATDTQYF. CDR3 nucleotide sequence: TGTGCCAGCAGCGAAGGCGCCACAGATACGCAGTATTTT. V and J are TRBV2 and TRBJ2-3, with D unresolved. CDR3 length: 13 residues. Germline loops: CDR1 SNHLY, CDR2 FYNNEI.

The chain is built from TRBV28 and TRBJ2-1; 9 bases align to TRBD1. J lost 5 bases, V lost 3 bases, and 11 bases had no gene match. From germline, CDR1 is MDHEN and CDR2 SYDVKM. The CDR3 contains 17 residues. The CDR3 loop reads CASSLIQTGGQNNEQFF. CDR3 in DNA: TGTGCCAGCAGTTTGATCCAGACAGGGGGGCAGAACAATGAGCAGTTCTTC.

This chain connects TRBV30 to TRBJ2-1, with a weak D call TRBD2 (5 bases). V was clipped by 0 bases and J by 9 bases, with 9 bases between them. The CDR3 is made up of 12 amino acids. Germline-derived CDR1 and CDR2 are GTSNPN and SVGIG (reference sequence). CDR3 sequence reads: CAWSVSRAEQFF. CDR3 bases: TGTGCCTGGAGTGTATCGAGGGCTGAGCAGTTCTTC.

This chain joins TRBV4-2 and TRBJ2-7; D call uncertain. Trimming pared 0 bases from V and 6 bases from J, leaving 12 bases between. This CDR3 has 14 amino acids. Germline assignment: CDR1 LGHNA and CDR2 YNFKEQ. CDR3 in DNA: TGTGCCAGCAGCCAAGATCCCTTACAACCCGAGCAGTACTTC. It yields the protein CASSQDPLQPEQYF.

The CDR3 DNA sequence: TGTGCCAGCAGCTTTTCGAACAGGATCTATGGCTACACCTTC. This gives the protein CASSFSNRIYGYTF. The chain combines TRBV5-4 with TRBJ1-2; D is perhaps TRBD1 (5 bases). The CDR3 is made up of 14 amino acids. Trimming left V 2 bases short and J 4 bases short, with 12 bases between. Germline-derived CDR1 and CDR2 are SGHNT and YYREEE (reference sequence).

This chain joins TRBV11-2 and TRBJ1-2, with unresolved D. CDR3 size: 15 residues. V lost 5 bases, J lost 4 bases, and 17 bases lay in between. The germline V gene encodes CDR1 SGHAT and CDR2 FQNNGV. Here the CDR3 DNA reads TGTGCCAGCAGCCCCCGCCAGCGACCGTTCTATGGCTACACCTTC. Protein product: CASSPRQRPFYGYTF.

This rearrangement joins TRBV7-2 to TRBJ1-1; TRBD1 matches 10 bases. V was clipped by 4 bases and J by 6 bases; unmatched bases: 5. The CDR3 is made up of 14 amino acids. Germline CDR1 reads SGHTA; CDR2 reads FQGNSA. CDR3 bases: TGTGCCAGCAGCTCTCAGACAGGGGGCGCTGAAGCTTTCTTT. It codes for CASSSQTGGAEAFF.